This T cell receptor beta chain was retrieved from a study of metastatic and nonmetastatic thyroid tumors. Turning to the study itself: Peripheral blood and tumor or nodule samples from malignant and benign thyroid patients were compared.

In the original processing: Construction of a distant-metastasis classifier for papillary thyroid cancer relied on CDR3 differences across clinicopathological groups. TCRdb redid the clone calls on the PCR reads using MiXCR. None of the V and J calls come from the authors' own analysis; TCRdb made them. Among around 38,000 clones, roughly a quarter were seen once, and the ten largest hold 9.6%. V dropped 2 bases and J dropped 0 bases, with 6 bases sitting between them. Looked up from germline, CDR1 is SGHDT and CDR2 is YYEEEE. This CDR3 is built from 15 residues. Every patient was untreated before thyroid surgery.

This chain joins TRBV5-6 and TRBJ1-6; no definite D call. Material: blood. This receptor was identified in a female donor with papillary thyroid cancer or a benign thyroid nodule (not recorded which). Some clones in this sample may be carry-over from other donors' samples. The CDR3 reads CASSLQSSYNSPLHF. For the CDR3, the DNA is TGTGCCAGCAGCTTACAGAGCTCCTATAATTCACCCCTCCACTTT.